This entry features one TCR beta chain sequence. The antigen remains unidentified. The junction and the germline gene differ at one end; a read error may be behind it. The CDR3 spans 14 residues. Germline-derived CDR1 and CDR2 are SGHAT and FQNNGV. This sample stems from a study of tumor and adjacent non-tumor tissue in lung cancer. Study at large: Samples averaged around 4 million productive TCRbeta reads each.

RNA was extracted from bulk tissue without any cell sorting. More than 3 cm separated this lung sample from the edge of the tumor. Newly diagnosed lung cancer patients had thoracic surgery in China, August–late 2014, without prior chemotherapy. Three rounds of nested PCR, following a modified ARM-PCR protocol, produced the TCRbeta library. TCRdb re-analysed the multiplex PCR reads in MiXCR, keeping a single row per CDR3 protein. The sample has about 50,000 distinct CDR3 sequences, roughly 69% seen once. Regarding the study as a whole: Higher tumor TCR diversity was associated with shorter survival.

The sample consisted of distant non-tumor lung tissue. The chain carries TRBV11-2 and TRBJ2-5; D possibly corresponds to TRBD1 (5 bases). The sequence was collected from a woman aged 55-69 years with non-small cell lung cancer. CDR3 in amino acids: CTSKGPSNQETQYF. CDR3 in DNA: TGTACCAGCAAGGGGCCGAGCAACCAAGAGACCCAGTATTTC.